The TCR beta chain described here comes from a study of long-term antiretroviral therapy in people with HIV. Study outcomes and limitations: Whereas controls had wider CDR3 length ranges, HIV repertoires had narrower ones. Even long-term ART left TRB diversity below transplant donor controls, despite gains. Before ART, certain clones expanded, and these dominated the repertoire at all time points.

Comments on this clone: Its antigen remains unidentified.

Every specimen held between about 0.9-10 million cryopreserved PBMC. These were thawed and washed before DNA extraction. Germline V gene lookup returns CDR1 GTSNPN and CDR2 SVGIG (reference sequence). With 0 bases removed from V and 4 bases from J, the gap between germline ends came to 6 bases. This CDR3 region has 12 residues. At the survey level, the v3.0 immunoSEQ assay was run. Generated by immunoSEQ multiplex PCR, the TCRdb table keeps only in-frame clones and is missing some. This table holds about 20,000 clones, under 90% found once. The TCR originated in a woman aged 30 to 39 with HIV. The starting material was unsorted PBMCs, obtained 1.8 years before starting antiretroviral therapy. The chain couples TRBV30 to TRBJ1-1; the D gene is possibly TRBD1 (6 bases). The CDR3 reads CAWSVGATEAFF. CDR3 coding DNA: TGTGCCTGGAGTGTGGGGGCCACTGAAGCTTTCTTT.